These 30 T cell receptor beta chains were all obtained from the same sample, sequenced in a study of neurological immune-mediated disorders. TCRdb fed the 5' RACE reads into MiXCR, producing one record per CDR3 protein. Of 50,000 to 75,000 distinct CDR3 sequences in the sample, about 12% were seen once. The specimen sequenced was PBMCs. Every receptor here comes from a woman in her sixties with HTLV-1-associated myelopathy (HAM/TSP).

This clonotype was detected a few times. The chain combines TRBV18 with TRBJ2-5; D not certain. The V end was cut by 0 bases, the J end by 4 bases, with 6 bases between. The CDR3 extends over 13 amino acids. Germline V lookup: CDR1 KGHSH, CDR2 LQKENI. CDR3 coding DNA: TGTGCCAGCTCACCACCAACTGGAGAGACCCAGTACTTC. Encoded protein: CASSPPTGETQYF.

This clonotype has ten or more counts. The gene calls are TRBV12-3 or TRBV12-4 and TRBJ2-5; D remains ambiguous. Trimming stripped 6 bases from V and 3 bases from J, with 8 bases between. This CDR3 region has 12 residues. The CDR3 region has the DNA TGTGCCAGCAGGCAACACAAAGAGACCCAGTACTTC. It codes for CASRQHKETQYF.

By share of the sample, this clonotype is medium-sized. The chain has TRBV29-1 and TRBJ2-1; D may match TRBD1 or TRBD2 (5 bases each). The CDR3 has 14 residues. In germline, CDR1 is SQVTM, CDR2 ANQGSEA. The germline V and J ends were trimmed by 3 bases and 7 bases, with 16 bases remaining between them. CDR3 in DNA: TGCAGCGTTGAGGGTCGAGGGACGAAGAATGAGCAGTTCTTC. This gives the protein CSVEGRGTKNEQFF.

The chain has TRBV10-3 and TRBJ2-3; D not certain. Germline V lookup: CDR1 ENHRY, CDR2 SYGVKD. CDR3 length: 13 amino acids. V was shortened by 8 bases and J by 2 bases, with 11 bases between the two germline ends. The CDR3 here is CAISSWTTDTQYF. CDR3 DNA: TGTGCCATCTCGAGCTGGACCACAGATACGCAGTATTTT.

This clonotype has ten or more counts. In DNA, the CDR3 is TGCAGTGCCGGTAACCGGGACAGGGTAATCGGAAACACTGAAGCTTTCTTT. Translated, it gives CSAGNRDRVIGNTEAFF. The J gene is TRBJ1-1, the V gene TRBV20-1, with 9 bases matching TRBD1. J gave up 2 bases and V 6 bases, and 16 bases lay outside the gene matches. Germline V lookup: CDR1 DFQATT, CDR2 SNEGSKA (reference sequence). The CDR3 has 17 residues.

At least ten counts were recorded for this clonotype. Here the CDR3 reads CSVWGGSDGYTF. The CDR3 region has the DNA TGCAGCGTGTGGGGAGGCAGCGATGGCTACACCTTC. The rearrangement links TRBV29-1 to TRBJ1-2, with D unresolved. The V end lost 6 bases, the J end lost 6 bases, and 14 bases lay between the germline ends. The CDR3 runs 12 residues. Germline lookup yields CDR1 SQVTM and CDR2 ANQGSEA.

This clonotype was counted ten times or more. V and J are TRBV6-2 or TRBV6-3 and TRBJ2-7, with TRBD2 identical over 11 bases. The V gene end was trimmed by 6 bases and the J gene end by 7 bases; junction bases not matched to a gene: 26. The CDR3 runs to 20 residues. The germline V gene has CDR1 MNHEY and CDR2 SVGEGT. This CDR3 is CASSKLGSLLSTSGTGEQYF. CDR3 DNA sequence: TGTGCCAGCAGCAAACTCGGGTCCCTCCTTTCGACTAGCGGGACGGGAGAGCAGTACTTC.

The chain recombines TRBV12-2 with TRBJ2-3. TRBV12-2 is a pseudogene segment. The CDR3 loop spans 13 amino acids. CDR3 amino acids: CASRLRWTDTQYF. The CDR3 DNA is TGTGCAAGTCGCTTAAGGTGGACAGATACGCAGTATTTT.

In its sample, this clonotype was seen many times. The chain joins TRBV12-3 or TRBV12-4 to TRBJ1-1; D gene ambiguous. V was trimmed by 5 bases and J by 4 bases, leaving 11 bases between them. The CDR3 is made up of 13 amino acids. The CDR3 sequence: CASSRPGVTEAFF. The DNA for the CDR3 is TGTGCCAGCAGTCGACCCGGGGTCACTGAAGCTTTCTTT.

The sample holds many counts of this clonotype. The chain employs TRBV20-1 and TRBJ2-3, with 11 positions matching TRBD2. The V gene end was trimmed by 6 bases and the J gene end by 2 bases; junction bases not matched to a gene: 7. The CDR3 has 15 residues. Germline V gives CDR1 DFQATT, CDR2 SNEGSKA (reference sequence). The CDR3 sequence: CSAILTSGNTDTQYF. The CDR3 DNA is TGCAGTGCCATTTTGACTAGCGGGAACACAGATACGCAGTATTTT.

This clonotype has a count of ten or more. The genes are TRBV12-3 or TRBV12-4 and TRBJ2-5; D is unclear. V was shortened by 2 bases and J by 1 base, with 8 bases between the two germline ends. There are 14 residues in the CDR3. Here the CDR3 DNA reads TGTGCCAGCAGTTTATTGGCAGCCCAAGAGACCCAGTACTTC. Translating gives CASSLLAAQETQYF.

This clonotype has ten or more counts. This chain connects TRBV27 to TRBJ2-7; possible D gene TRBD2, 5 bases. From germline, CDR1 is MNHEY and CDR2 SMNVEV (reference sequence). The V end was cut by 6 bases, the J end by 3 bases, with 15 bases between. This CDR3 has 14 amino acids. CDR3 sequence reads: CASRMSGRGYEQYF. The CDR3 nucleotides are TGTGCCAGCAGGATGTCGGGGAGAGGCTACGAGCAGTACTTC.

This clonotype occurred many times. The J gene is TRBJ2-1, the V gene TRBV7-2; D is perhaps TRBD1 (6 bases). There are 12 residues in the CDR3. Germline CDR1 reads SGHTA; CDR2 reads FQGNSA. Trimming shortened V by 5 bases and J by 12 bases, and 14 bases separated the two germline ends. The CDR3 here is CASSPQGVGQFF. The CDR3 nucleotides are TGTGCCAGCAGCCCACAGGGTGTGGGGCAGTTCTTC.

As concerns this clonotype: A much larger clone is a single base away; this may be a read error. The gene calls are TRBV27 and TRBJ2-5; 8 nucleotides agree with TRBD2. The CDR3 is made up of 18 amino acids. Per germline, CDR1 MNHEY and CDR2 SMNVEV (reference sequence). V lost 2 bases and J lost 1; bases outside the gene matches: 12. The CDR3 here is CASSLVRAGARTQETQYF. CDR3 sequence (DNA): TGTGCCAGCAGTTTAGTTCGAGCGGGGGCTAGGACCCAAGAGACCCAGTACTTC.

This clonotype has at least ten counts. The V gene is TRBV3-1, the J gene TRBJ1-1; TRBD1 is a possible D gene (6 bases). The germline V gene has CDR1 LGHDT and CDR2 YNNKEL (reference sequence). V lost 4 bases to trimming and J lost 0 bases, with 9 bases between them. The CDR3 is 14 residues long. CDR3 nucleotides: TGTGCCAGCAGCCCGACAGGAGTGAACACTGAAGCTTTCTTT. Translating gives CASSPTGVNTEAFF.

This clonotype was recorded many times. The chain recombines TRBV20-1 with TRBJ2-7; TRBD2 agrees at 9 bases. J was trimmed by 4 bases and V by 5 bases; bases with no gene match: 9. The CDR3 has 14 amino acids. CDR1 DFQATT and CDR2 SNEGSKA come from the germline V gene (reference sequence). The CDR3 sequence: CSAFLAGARYEQYF. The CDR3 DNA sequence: TGCAGTGCTTTCTTAGCGGGGGCCAGGTACGAGCAGTACTTC.

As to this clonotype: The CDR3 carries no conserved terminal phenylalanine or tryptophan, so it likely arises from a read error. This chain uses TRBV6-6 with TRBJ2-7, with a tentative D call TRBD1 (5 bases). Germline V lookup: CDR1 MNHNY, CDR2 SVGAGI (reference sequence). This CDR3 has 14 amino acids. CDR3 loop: CASSYGQGSYEQYL. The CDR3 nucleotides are TGTGCTAGCAGTTATGGGCAGGGCTCCTACGAGCAGTACTTA.

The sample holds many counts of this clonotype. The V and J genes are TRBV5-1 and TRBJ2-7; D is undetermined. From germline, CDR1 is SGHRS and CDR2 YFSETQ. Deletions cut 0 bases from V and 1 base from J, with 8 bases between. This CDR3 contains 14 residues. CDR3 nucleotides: TGCGCCAGCAGCTTGGCAGGAACTTCCTACGAGCAGTACTTC. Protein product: CASSLAGTSYEQYF.

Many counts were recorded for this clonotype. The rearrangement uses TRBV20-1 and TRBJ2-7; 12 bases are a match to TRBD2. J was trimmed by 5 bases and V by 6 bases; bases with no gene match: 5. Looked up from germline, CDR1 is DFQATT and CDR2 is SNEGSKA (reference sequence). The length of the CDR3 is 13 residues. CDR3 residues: CSAPTSGSDEQYF. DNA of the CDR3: TGCAGTGCCCCGACTAGCGGGAGCGACGAGCAGTACTTC.

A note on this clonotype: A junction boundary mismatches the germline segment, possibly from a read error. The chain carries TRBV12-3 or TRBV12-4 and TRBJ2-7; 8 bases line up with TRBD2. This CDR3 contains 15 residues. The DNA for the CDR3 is TGTGCCAGAAGTTTACAAGCGGGAGAGCCCTACGAGCAGTACTTC. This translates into CARSLQAGEPYEQYF.

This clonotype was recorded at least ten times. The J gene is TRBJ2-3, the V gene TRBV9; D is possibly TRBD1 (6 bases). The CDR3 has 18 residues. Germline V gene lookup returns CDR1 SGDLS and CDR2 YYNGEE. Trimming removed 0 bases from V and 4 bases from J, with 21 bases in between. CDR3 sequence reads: CASSVDPLGRGGADTQYF. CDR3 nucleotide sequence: TGTGCCAGCAGCGTAGACCCTCTGGGCAGGGGTGGTGCAGATACGCAGTATTTT.

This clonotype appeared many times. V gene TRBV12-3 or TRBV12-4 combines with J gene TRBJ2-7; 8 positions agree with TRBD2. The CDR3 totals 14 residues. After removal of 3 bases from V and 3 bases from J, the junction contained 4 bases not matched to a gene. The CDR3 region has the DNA TGTGCCAGCAGTTTCGGCGGGAGGTACTACGAGCAGTACTTC. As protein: CASSFGGRYYEQYF.

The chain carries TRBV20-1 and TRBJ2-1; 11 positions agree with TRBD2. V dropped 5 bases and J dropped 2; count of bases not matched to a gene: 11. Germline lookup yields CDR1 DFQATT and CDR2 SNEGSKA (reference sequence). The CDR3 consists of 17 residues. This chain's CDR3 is CSAPPPGLAATYNEQFF. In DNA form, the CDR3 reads TGCAGTGCTCCCCCGCCGGGACTAGCGGCTACCTACAATGAGCAGTTCTTC.

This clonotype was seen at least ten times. The CDR3 bases are TGTGCCAGCAGGGACACTAGCGGGCCTTTCCACGAGCAGTACTTC. Translation: CASRDTSGPFHEQYF. The V call is TRBV2, the J call TRBJ2-7, with TRBD2 matching 9 bases. The germline CDR1 and CDR2 sequences are SNHLY and FYNNEI. With 6 bases clipped from V and 5 bases from J, the junction kept 11 bases outside the gene matches. There are 15 residues in the CDR3.

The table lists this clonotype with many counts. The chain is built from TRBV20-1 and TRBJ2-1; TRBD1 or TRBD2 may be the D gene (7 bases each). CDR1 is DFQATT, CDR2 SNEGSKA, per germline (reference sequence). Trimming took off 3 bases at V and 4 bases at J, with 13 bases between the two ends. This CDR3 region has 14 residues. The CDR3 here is CSARGGDSYNEQFF. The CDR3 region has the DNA TGCAGTGCTAGGGGGGGGGACAGTTACAATGAGCAGTTCTTC.

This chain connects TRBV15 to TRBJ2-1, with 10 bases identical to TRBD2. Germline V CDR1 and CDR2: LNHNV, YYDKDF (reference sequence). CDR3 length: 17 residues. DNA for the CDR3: TGTGTCCCGCTTGAGCGGGAGGGCCTAGAGTCCTACAATGAGCAGTTCTTC. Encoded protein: CVPLEREGLESYNEQFF.

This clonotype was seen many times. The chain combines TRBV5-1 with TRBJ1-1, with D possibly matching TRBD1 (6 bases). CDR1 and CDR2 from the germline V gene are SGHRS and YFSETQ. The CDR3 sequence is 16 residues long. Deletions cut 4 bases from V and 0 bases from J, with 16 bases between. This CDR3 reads CASSPPGGEMNTEAFF. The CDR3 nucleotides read TGCGCCAGCAGCCCACCCGGGGGCGAAATGAACACTGAAGCTTTCTTT.

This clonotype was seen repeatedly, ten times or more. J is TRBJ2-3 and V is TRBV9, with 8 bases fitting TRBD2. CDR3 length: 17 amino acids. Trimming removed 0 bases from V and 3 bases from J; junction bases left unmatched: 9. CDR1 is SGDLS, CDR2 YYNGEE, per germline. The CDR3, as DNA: TGTGCCAGCAGCGTAGTGGGGGGGACTAGTGTGACAGATACGCAGTATTTT. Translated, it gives CASSVVGGTSVTDTQYF.

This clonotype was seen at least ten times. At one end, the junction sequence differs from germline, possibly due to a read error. In nucleotides, the CDR3 is TGCAGTGCTCGAGACCAGACTAGCGGGAGTTACGAGCAGTACTTC. Amino acids: CSARDQTSGSYEQYF. The rearrangement links TRBV20-1 to TRBJ2-7, with 12 nucleotides matching TRBD2. The germline V gene has CDR1 DFQATT and CDR2 SNEGSKA (reference sequence). The CDR3 length is 15 residues.

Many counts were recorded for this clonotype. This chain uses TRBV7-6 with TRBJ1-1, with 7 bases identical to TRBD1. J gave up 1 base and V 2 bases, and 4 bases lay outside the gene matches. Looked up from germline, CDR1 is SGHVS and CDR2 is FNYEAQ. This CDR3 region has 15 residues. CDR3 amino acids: CASSLNPGGNTEAFF. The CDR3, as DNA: TGTGCCAGCAGCTTAAACCCAGGGGGGAACACTGAAGCTTTCTTT.